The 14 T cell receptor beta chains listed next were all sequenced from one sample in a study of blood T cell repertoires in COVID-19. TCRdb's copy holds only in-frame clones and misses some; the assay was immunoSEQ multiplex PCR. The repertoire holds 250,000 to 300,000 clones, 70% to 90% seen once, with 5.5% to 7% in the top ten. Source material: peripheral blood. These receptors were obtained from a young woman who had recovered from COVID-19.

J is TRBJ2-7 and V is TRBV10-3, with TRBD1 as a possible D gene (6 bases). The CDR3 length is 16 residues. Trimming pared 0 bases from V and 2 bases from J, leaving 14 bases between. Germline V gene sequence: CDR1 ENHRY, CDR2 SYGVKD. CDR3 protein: CAISESTGPWAYEQYF. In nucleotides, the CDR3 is TGTGCCATCAGTGAGTCGACAGGACCATGGGCCTACGAGCAGTACTTC.

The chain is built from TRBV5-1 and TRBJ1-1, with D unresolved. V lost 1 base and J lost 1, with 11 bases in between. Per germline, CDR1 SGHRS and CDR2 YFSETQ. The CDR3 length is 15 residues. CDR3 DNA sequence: TGCGCCAGCAGCTTGAGCGGGGTGGCGAACACTGAAGCTTTCTTT. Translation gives CASSLSGVANTEAFF.

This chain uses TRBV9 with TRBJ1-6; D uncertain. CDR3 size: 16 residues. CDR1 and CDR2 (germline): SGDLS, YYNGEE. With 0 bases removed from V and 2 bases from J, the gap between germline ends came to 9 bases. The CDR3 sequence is CASSVGDSTYNSPLHF. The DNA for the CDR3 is TGTGCCAGCAGCGTAGGTGACTCGACCTATAATTCACCCCTCCACTTT.

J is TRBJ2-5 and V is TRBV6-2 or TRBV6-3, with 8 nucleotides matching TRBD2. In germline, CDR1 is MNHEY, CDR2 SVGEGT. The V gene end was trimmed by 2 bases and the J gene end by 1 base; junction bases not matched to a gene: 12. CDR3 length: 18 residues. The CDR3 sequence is CASSYTLRRGGPQETQYF. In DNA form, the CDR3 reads TGTGCCAGCAGTTACACCCTACGCCGCGGGGGGCCCCAAGAGACCCAGTACTTC.

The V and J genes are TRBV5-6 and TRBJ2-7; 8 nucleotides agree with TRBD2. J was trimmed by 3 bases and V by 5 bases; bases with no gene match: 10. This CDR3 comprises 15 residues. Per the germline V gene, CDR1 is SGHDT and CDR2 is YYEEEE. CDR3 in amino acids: CASSPDAGGFYEQYF. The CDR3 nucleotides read TGTGCCAGCAGTCCGGATGCGGGGGGTTTCTACGAGCAGTACTTC.

CDR3 coding DNA: TGTGCCAGTACCGCGGACAGGGTTCGTGGCTACACCTTC. Its protein is CASTADRVRGYTF. This chain links TRBV19 with TRBJ1-2; 8 bases are a match to TRBD1. This CDR3 spans 13 amino acids. CDR1 and CDR2 (germline): LNHDA, SQIVND (reference sequence). The J segment lost 7 bases and the V segment lost 7 bases, leaving 8 bases of the junction unmatched.

CDR3 sequence reads: CASSRLSGGAYEQYF. The CDR3 coding sequence is TGTGCCAGCAGCCGGTTGAGCGGGGGGGCCTACGAGCAGTACTTC. V gene TRBV4-2 combines with J gene TRBJ2-7; 10 bases line up with TRBD2. Germline V gene lookup returns CDR1 LGHNA and CDR2 YNFKEQ. V dropped 4 bases and J dropped 2; count of bases not matched to a gene: 5. CDR3 length: 15 amino acids.

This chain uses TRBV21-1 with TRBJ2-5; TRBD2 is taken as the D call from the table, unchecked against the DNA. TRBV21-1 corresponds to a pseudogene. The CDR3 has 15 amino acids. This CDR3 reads CASSKAGGVEETQYF. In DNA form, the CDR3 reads TGTGCCAGCAGCAAAGCTGGAGGGGTCGAAGAGACCCAGTACTTC.

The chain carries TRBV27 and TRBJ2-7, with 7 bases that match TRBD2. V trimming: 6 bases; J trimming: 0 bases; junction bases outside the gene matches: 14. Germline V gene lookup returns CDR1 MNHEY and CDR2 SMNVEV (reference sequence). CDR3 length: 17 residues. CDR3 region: CASRQETSGASSYEQYF. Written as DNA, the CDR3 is TGTGCCAGCAGGCAGGAAACGAGCGGGGCGAGCTCCTACGAGCAGTACTTC.

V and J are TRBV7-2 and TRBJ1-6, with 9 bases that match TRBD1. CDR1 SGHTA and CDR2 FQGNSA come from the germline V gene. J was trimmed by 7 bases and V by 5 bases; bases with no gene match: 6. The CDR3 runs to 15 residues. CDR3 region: CASSPGTGRNSPLHF. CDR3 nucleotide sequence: TGTGCCAGCAGCCCGGGGACAGGGAGAAATTCACCCCTCCACTTT.

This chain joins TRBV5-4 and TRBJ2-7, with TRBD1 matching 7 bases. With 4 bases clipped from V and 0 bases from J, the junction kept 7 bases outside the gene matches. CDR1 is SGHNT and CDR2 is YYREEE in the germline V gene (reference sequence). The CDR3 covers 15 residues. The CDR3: CASSGRTGASYEQYF. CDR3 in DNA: TGTGCCAGCAGCGGCCGGACAGGCGCCTCCTACGAGCAGTACTTC.

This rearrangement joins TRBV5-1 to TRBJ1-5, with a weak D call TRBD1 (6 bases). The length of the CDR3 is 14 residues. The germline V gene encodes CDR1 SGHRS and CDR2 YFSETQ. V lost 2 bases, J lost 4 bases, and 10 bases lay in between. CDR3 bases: TGCGCCAGCAGCTTAGGACAGCCAAATCAGCCCCAGCATTTT. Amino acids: CASSLGQPNQPQHF.

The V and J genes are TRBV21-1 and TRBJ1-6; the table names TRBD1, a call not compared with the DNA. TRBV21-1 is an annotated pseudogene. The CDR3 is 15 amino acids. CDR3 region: CASSKETGGYSPLHF. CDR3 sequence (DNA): TGTGCCAGCAGCAAAGAGACAGGGGGGTATTCACCCCTCCACTTT.

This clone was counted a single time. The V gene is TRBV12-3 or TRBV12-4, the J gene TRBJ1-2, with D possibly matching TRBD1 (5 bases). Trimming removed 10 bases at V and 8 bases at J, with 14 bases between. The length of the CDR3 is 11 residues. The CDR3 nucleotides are TGTGCCATATTCGGGGGTAACGGCTACACCTTC. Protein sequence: CAIFGGNGYTF.